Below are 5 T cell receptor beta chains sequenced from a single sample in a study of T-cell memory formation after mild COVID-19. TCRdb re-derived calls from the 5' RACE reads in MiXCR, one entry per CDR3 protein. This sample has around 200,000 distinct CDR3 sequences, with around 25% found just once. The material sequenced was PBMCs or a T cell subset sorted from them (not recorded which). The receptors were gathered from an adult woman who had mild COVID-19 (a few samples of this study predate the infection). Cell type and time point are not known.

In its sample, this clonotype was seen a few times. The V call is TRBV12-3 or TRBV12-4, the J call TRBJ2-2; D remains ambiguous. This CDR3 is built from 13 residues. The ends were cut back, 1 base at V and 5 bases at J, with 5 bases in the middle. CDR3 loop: CASSLGDTGELFF. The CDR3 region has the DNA TGTGCCAGCAGTTTAGGGGATACCGGGGAGCTGTTTTTT.

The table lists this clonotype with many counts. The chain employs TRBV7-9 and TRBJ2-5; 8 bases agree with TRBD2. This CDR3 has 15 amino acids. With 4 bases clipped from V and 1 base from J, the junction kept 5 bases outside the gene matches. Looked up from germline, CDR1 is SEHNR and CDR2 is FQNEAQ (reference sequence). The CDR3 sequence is CASSSGGGRQETQYF. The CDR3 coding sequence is TGTGCCAGCAGCTCCGGGGGGGGCCGCCAAGAGACCCAGTACTTC.

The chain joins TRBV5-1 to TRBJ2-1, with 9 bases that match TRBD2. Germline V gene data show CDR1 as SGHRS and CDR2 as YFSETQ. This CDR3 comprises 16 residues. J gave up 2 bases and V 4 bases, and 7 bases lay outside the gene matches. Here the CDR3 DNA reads TGCGCCAGCAGCCGGCGTAGCGGGGGAGCCTACAATGAGCAGTTCTTC. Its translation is CASSRRSGGAYNEQFF.

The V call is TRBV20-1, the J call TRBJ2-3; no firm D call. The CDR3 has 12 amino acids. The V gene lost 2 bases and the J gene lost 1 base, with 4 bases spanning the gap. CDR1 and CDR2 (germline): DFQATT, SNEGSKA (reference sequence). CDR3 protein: CSARRRTDTQYF. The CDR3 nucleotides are TGCAGTGCTAGACGCCGCACAGATACGCAGTATTTT.

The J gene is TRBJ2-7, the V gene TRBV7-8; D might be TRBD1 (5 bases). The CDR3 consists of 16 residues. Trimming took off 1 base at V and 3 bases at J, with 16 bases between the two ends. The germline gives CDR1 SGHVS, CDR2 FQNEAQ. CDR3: CASSLGKLGHLYEQYF. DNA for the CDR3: TGTGCCAGCAGCTTAGGGAAGTTGGGGCACCTCTACGAGCAGTACTTC.